A single sample is the source of the 8 T cell receptor beta chains below, sequenced in a study of CD8+ T cells in alopecia areata. Reverse transcribed after extraction, RNA yielded cDNA as the sequencing template. Clones were sequenced by immunoSEQ multiplex PCR, and TCRdb holds only the in-frame ones, with some missing. The sample lists 61,000 or so clones, roughly 96% occurring once. This material consisted of CD8+ T cells sorted from blood, taken at week 0. The receptors stem from a human donor with alopecia areata.

This chain links TRBV29-1 with TRBJ2-5, with D possibly matching TRBD1 (5 bases). The germline V gene encodes CDR1 SQVTM and CDR2 ANQGSEA. Trimming removed 6 bases from V and 4 bases from J, with 15 bases in between. The CDR3 has 13 amino acids. CDR3 region: CSVAGFGLETQYF. In DNA form, the CDR3 reads TGCAGCGTAGCAGGGTTTGGTTTAGAGACCCAGTACTTC.

CDR3 in DNA: TGTGCCAGCAGCACCACCTCACAAGAGACCCAGTACTTC. This gives the protein CASSTTSQETQYF. This rearrangement joins TRBV7-9 to TRBJ2-5; no firm D call. The CDR3 is made up of 13 amino acids. CDR1 SEHNR and CDR2 FQNEAQ come from the germline V gene (reference sequence). V dropped 5 bases and J dropped 2 bases, with 9 bases sitting between them.

The chain links TRBV27 to TRBJ2-1, with D perhaps assigned TRBD1 or TRBD2 (5 bases each). Germline CDR1 and CDR2: MNHEY and SMNVEV (reference sequence). V was trimmed by 7 bases and J by 6 bases, leaving 19 bases between them. This CDR3 has 15 amino acids. Here the CDR3 reads CASKPSGSYLNEQFF. CDR3 DNA: TGTGCCAGCAAACCTTCAGGGAGCTACCTCAATGAGCAGTTCTTC.

The chain employs TRBV7-2 and TRBJ1-2; D gene ambiguous. Germline CDR1 SGHTA, CDR2 FQGNSA. This CDR3 spans 14 amino acids. Trimming removed 1 base from V and 3 bases from J, with 9 bases in between. CDR3 region: CASSLEPAHYGYTF. In nucleotides, the CDR3 is TGTGCCAGCAGCTTAGAACCAGCCCACTATGGCTACACCTTC.

The V gene is TRBV25-1, the J gene TRBJ1-2; D remains ambiguous. The CDR3 has 12 amino acids. Germline CDR1 reads MGHDK; CDR2 reads SYGVNS. V lost 2 bases and J lost 7, with 8 bases in between. The chain's CDR3 is CASSEGEAGYTF. CDR3 coding DNA: TGTGCCAGCAGTGAAGGAGAGGCTGGCTACACCTTC.

This clone appeared once. The V gene is TRBV11-2, the J gene TRBJ2-4; no firm D call. V shed 7 bases and J shed 3 bases, with 13 bases lying between them. Germline CDR1 and CDR2: SGHAT and FQNNGV. The CDR3 is made up of 14 amino acids. The CDR3 sequence is CASTPEKIKNIQYF. In DNA form, the CDR3 reads TGTGCCAGCACCCCCGAGAAGATCAAAAACATTCAGTACTTC. Together with reference TRBV11-2 and TRBJ2-4, the CDR3 gives the full variable domain: EAGVAQSPRYKIIEKRQSVAFWCNPISGHATLYWYQQILGQGPKLLIQFQNNGVVDDSQLPKDRFSAERLKGVDSTLKIQPAKLEDSAVYLCASTPEKIKNIQYFGAGTRLSVL.

This rearrangement joins TRBV2 to TRBJ2-2; no firm D call. The CDR3 is 14 amino acids. Per the germline V gene, CDR1 is SNHLY and CDR2 is FYNNEI. For the CDR3, the DNA is TGTGCTACCCGATGGACGCAGAACACCGGGGAGCTGTTTTTT. Protein: CATRWTQNTGELFF.

This clone has a single count. The J gene is TRBJ2-5, the V gene TRBV27; D is possibly TRBD2 (6 bases). From germline, CDR1 is MNHEY and CDR2 SMNVEV (reference sequence). V lost 5 bases and J 1 base, leaving 20 bases between the germline ends. CDR3 length equals 17 residues. The CDR3 region is CASSPLGEVGTQETQYF. CDR3 nucleotides: TGTGCCAGCAGTCCTCTAGGGGAGGTCGGGACCCAAGAGACCCAGTACTTC.